The text below deals with one TCR beta chain. Its matching antigen is unknown. This record belongs to a study of cytomegalovirus exposure and HLA in healthy donors. Across the whole study: Unique TCR beta sequences numbering about 100 million came from about 179 million T cells in an earlier analysis.

Study-wide results and caveats: According to reports, the classifier identified cytomegalovirus status with high specificity and sensitivity. It was in a later analysis that TCR association rates were seen to vary by HLA locus, highest for DRB1 and lowest for HLA-C. Some highly shared sequence variants likely arose as a pipeline artifact.

The PCR was carried out with 60 Vbeta primers and 13 Jbeta primers. Repertoires were generated with immunoSEQ multiplex PCR, while TCRdb's copy carries only in-frame clones and drops some. The sample consists of more than 150,000 clones, more than 65% of them appearing once. Trimming cost V 4 bases and J 4 bases; bases outside gene matches: 6. Germline V lookup: CDR1 SGHRS, CDR2 YFSETQ. CDR3 length equals 16 residues. The specimen was PBMCs. This clonotype was sampled from a woman in her twenties or thirties in good health and CMV-seropositive. This chain links TRBV5-1 with TRBJ2-2; 11 bases agree with TRBD2. CDR3 in DNA: TGCGCCAGCAGCCTCGTAGCGGGGGGGCCCACCGGGGAGCTGTTTTTT. The encoded protein is CASSLVAGGPTGELFF.